This T cell receptor (beta chain) was obtained from a study of cytomegalovirus exposure and HLA in healthy donors. The wider study: Within an early data release were about 85 million unique TCRs drawn from HLA-typed donors.

Researchers ran the PCR with 60 Vbeta and 13 Jbeta primers. Only in-frame clones appear in the TCRdb table, and some are missing; sequencing was by immunoSEQ multiplex PCR. There are 90,000 to 120,000 clones in the sample; roughly 87% occur only once, and roughly 2.7% lies in the top ten. There are a few counts of this clone. V dropped 2 bases and J dropped 7; count of bases not matched to a gene: 11. This CDR3 region has 15 residues. The germline V gene encodes CDR1 SGHNT and CDR2 YYREEE (reference sequence). This clonotype was sampled from a man between 25 and 39 years old in good health and CMV-seropositive. The genes are TRBV5-4 and TRBJ2-7, with 8 bases identical to TRBD1. The sequenced sample consisted of PBMCs. This CDR3 reads CASSLPGQGRGEQYF. DNA for the CDR3: TGTGCCAGCAGCTTACCCGGACAGGGAAGAGGAGAGCAGTACTTC.